The rows below give T cell receptor beta chains drawn from one sample of a study of T cell repertoires in cytomegalovirus infection. TCRdb analysed the reads with MiXCR anew, one entry per CDR3 protein. In the table there are 110,000 to 150,000 distinct CDR3 sequences, roughly a third of which are singletons. The antigens for these receptors are not known. Sample: CD8+ T cells from cultured PBMCs, taken from culture after CMV antigen stimulation. These receptors all stem from a human donor in good health (CMV status not recorded). Some clones in this sample may be carry-over from other donors' samples. Both conserved end residues are part of each CDR3. D genes are given only for firm matches. Clone size appears in some rows only: once, few, many, or a class for an expanded clone.

j_gene,d_gene,v_gene,abundance,CDR3aa,CDR3nt
TRBJ1-1,NA,TRBV7-6,many,CASSLAGPTTEAFF,TGTGCCAGCAGCTTAGCGGGACCAACCACTGAAGCTTTCTTT
TRBJ2-2,NA,TRBV7-2,many,CASSQLGELFF,TGTGCCAGCAGCCAACTTGGGGAGCTGTTTTTT
TRBJ2-5,TRBD2,TRBV12-3/TRBV12-4,few,CASRDSGAPETQYF,TGTGCCAGCAGGGATAGCGGGGCCCCAGAGACCCAGTACTTC
TRBJ1-1,NA,TRBV27,once,CASSAAGTEAFF,TGTGCCAGCAGTGCCGCAGGGACTGAAGCTTTCTTT
TRBJ2-4,TRBD2,TRBV4-1,few,CASSQEGGGKPDNIQYF,TGCGCCAGCAGCCAAGAAGGCGGGGGGAAACCCGACAACATTCAGTACTTC
TRBJ2-3,NA,TRBV5-1,NA,CASSLRQLSTDTQYF,TGCGCCAGCAGCTTAAGACAGCTCAGCACAGATACGCAGTATTTT
TRBJ2-1,TRBD2,TRBV2,many,CASSEIGGGLAGSNEQFF,TGTGCCAGCAGTGAAATAGGTGGGGGACTAGCGGGGAGCAATGAGCAGTTCTTC
TRBJ2-2,TRBD2,TRBV6-2/TRBV6-3,NA,CASTPGLAGGFDGELFF,TGTGCCAGCACACCGGGCTTAGCGGGGGGCTTCGACGGGGAGCTGTTTTTT
TRBJ1-1,TRBD1,TRBV7-2,many,CASSLGQGLGAFF,TGTGCCAGCAGCTTGGGACAGGGGCTTGGGGCTTTCTTT
TRBJ2-7,TRBD1,TRBV5-6,NA,CASSWGTGGGEQYF,TGTGCCAGCAGCTGGGGGACAGGGGGCGGCGAGCAGTACTTC
TRBJ2-7,TRBD1,TRBV11-2,many,CASSHGTVYEQYF,TGTGCCAGCAGCCACGGGACAGTCTACGAGCAGTACTTC
TRBJ2-2,NA,TRBV6-1,few,CASSDRTGELFF,TGTGCCAGCAGTGATAGAACCGGGGAGCTGTTTTTT
TRBJ2-2,TRBD2,TRBV7-6,NA,CASRPRGDAHHGELFF,TGTGCCAGCAGGCCTCGGGGGGACGCCCACCACGGGGAGCTGTTTTTT
TRBJ2-7,NA,TRBV6-5,many,CASSYSPRRSYEQYF,TGTGCCAGCAGTTACTCTCCACGACGGAGCTACGAGCAGTACTTC
TRBJ2-5,TRBD2,TRBV7-2,many,CASSDPLAGFEGETQYF,TGTGCCAGCAGCGATCCACTAGCGGGTTTCGAGGGGGAGACCCAGTACTTC
TRBJ1-4,NA,TRBV10-3,NA,CAISGQRQLEKLFF,TGTGCCATCAGTGGTCAAAGACAGTTGGAAAAACTGTTTTTT
TRBJ2-1,NA,TRBV20-1,NA,CSARGLDSYNEQFF,TGCAGTGCTAGGGGGCTGGACAGTTACAATGAGCAGTTCTTC
TRBJ2-7,NA,TRBV3-1,few,CASSQADGSSYEQYF,TGTGCCAGCAGCCAAGCGGACGGAAGCTCCTACGAGCAGTACTTC
TRBJ2-7,NA,TRBV11-1,NA,CASSLGRLYYEQYF,TGTGCCAGCAGCTTGGGACGATTGTACTACGAGCAGTACTTC
TRBJ1-1,NA,TRBV28,many,CASRGGKNTEAFF,TGTGCCAGCAGGGGTGGCAAGAACACTGAAGCTTTCTTT
TRBJ2-2,TRBD2,TRBV27,NA,CASSLGGVYTGELFF,TGTGCCAGCAGTTTAGGGGGGGTTTACACCGGGGAGCTGTTTTTT
TRBJ2-7,TRBD1,TRBV6-6,NA,CASSYGDRGLFRGDYEQYF,TGTGCCAGCAGTTACGGGGACAGGGGGCTCTTTAGGGGGGACTACGAGCAGTACTTC
TRBJ1-2,NA,TRBV25-1,once,CASSDGGARGYTF,TGTGCCAGCAGTGATGGTGGGGCTAGGGGCTACACCTTC
TRBJ2-7,TRBD1,TRBV7-8,few,CASSPYLQGANEQYF,TGTGCCAGCAGCCCTTACCTGCAGGGGGCGAACGAGCAGTACTTC
TRBJ2-1,TRBD2,TRBV12-3/TRBV12-4,few,CASSAGTSGEQFF,TGTGCCAGCAGTGCCGGGACTAGCGGTGAGCAGTTCTTC
TRBJ1-6,NA,TRBV19,few,CASSPGALSPLHF,TGTGCCAGTTCCCCGGGGGCACTTTCACCTCTCCACTTT
TRBJ2-1,TRBD2,TRBV10-3,few,CAITLAGVYNEQFF,TGTGCCATCACGCTAGCGGGGGTATACAATGAGCAGTTCTTC
TRBJ1-4,NA,TRBV7-9,few,CASSSDHEKLFF,TGTGCCAGCAGCTCCGACCATGAAAAACTGTTTTTT
TRBJ2-5,NA,TRBV27,NA,CASSLITGQETQYF,TGTGCCAGCAGCCTCATCACGGGGCAAGAGACCCAGTACTTC
TRBJ2-1,TRBD1,TRBV5-8,NA,CASSFRTGPNNEQFF,TGTGCCAGCAGCTTTAGGACAGGGCCGAACAATGAGCAGTTCTTC
TRBJ1-5,NA,TRBV5-6,NA,CASSPAGFNQPQHF,TGTGCCAGCAGCCCCGCCGGATTCAATCAGCCCCAGCATTTT